Following are 12 T cell receptor beta chains from one sample sequenced in a study of T cell repertoires in cytomegalovirus infection. TCRdb called the reads again in MiXCR, with one record for every CDR3 protein. Here the sample spans some 120,000 distinct CDR3 sequences, around 9.1% being singletons. No antigens are known for them. Sequencing was done on a sample of PBMCs, sequenced either directly or after in vitro stimulation (not recorded which). The source of these receptors is a human donor in good health (CMV status not recorded). Some clones in this sample may be carry-over from other donors' samples.

This clonotype was recorded at least ten times. The chain has TRBV7-6 and TRBJ2-7; 8 bases agree with TRBD2. Germline V gene lookup returns CDR1 SGHVS and CDR2 FNYEAQ. The J segment lost 5 bases and the V segment lost 0 bases, leaving 3 bases of the junction unmatched. There are 14 residues in the CDR3. As DNA, the CDR3 is TGTGCCAGCAGCTTAGCCGGGGGGGCCAACGAGCAGTACTTC. Translation: CASSLAGGANEQYF. Variable domain in full (rest from reference TRBV7-6 and TRBJ2-7): GAGVSQSPRYKVTKRGQDVALRCDPISGHVSLYWYRQALGQGPEFLTYFNYEAQQDKSGLPNDRFSAERPEGSISTLTIQRTEQRDSAMYRCASSLAGGANEQYFGPGTRLTVT.

The chain combines TRBV7-6 with TRBJ1-1; the D is unclear. In germline, CDR1 is SGHVS, CDR2 FNYEAQ. V lost 6 bases and J 4 bases, leaving 15 bases between the germline ends. The length of the CDR3 is 14 residues. The chain's CDR3 is CASRNKTIGTEAFF. The CDR3 nucleotides are TGTGCCAGCAGGAATAAAACAATTGGCACTGAAGCTTTCTTT.

This clonotype was seen more than once but under ten times. CDR3 coding DNA: TGCAGTGCACCCAGACTAGCGGGAGGTTATGAGCAGTTCTTC. This translates into CSAPRLAGGYEQFF. This chain uses TRBV20-1 with TRBJ2-1; 13 bases match TRBD2. Germline V gene sequence: CDR1 DFQATT, CDR2 SNEGSKA (reference sequence). The J segment lost 8 bases and the V segment lost 6 bases, leaving 7 bases of the junction unmatched. The CDR3 loop spans 14 amino acids.

This clonotype was seen at least ten times. The chain is built from TRBV15 and TRBJ2-3; 14 bases fit TRBD2. Germline CDR1 is LNHNV and CDR2 is YYDKDF (reference sequence). This CDR3 has 17 amino acids. V lost 3 bases to trimming and J lost 3 bases; unmatched junction nucleotides: 5. This CDR3 reads CATSSLGTSGSTDTQYF. The CDR3 nucleotides read TGTGCCACCAGCAGCCTGGGGACTAGCGGGAGTACAGATACGCAGTATTTT.

This clonotype occurred many times. The rearrangement uses TRBV18 and TRBJ2-2; 7 nucleotides align to TRBD2. Per the germline V gene, CDR1 is KGHSH and CDR2 is LQKENI. The CDR3 has 15 residues. V shed 2 bases, J shed 5 bases, and the junction held 5 bases outside the gene matches. CDR3 protein: CASSPVLASTGELFF. The CDR3 nucleotides are TGTGCCAGCTCACCAGTACTAGCGTCAACCGGGGAGCTGTTTTTT.

The chain carries TRBV5-1 and TRBJ2-6; D is ambiguous. The CDR3 contains 16 residues. Trimming pared 4 bases from V and 0 bases from J, leaving 11 bases between. Germline V gives CDR1 SGHRS, CDR2 YFSETQ. CDR3 loop: CASSGTDSSGANVLTF. Here the CDR3 DNA reads TGCGCCAGCAGCGGAACAGATAGCTCTGGGGCCAACGTCCTGACTTTC.

The J gene is TRBJ1-2, the V gene TRBV7-9; D is ambiguous. There are 11 residues in the CDR3. V dropped 0 bases and J dropped 8 bases, with 4 bases sitting between them. Germline V lookup: CDR1 SEHNR, CDR2 FQNEAQ (reference sequence). DNA of the CDR3: TGTGCCAGCAGCTTAGCGGACGGCTACACCTTC. It codes for CASSLADGYTF.

This clonotype was detected a few times. The V call is TRBV28, the J call TRBJ1-3; D is undetermined. This CDR3 region has 14 residues. Trimming removed 5 bases at V and 7 bases at J, with 15 bases between. Germline CDR1 reads MDHEN; CDR2 reads SYDVKM. The CDR3 nucleotides are TGTGCCAGCAGTCCCCCCCACATGGGGAACACCATATATTTT. Translating it yields CASSPPHMGNTIYF. Based on the CDR3 plus reference TRBV28 and TRBJ1-3, the full variable domain is DVKVTQSSRYLVKRTGEKVFLECVQDMDHENMFWYRQDPGLGLRLIYFSYDVKMKEKGDIPEGYSVSREKKERFSLILESASTNQTSMYLCASSPPHMGNTIYFGEGSWLTVV.

This clonotype was counted ten times or more. This chain joins TRBV6-2 or TRBV6-3 and TRBJ2-5; possibly TRBD1 for D (6 bases). The germline CDR1 and CDR2 sequences are MNHEY and SVGEGT. V lost 0 bases, J lost 1 base, and 15 bases lay in between. This CDR3 has 17 residues. The CDR3: CASSYSKGGHRQETQYF. DNA of the CDR3: TGTGCCAGCAGTTACTCGAAAGGGGGTCACCGCCAAGAGACCCAGTACTTC.

The CDR3 loop reads CASIEQGMNTEAFF. DNA for the CDR3: TGTGCCAGCATCGAACAGGGGATGAACACTGAAGCTTTCTTT. The chain has TRBV5-4 and TRBJ1-1, with 7 bases identical to TRBD1. V lost 6 bases to trimming and J lost 0 bases; unmatched junction nucleotides: 5. The CDR3 is 14 residues long. Germline V gene data show CDR1 as SGHNT and CDR2 as YYREEE (reference sequence).

This clonotype was recorded many times. The chain couples TRBV28 to TRBJ1-1, with a tentative D call TRBD1 (6 bases). Trimming stripped 8 bases from V and 6 bases from J, with 16 bases between. The CDR3 sequence is 13 residues long. Looked up from germline, CDR1 is MDHEN and CDR2 is SYDVKM. The chain's CDR3 is CASFFPGASEAFF. The CDR3 bases are TGTGCCAGCTTTTTCCCAGGGGCTTCTGAAGCTTTCTTT.

This clonotype has at least ten counts. This chain connects TRBV7-2 to TRBJ2-1; D unclear. The V end was cut by 1 base, the J end by 8 bases, with 12 bases between. Germline CDR1 is SGHTA and CDR2 is FQGNSA. The CDR3 is 14 residues long. The chain's CDR3 is CASSLGRQTHEQFF. In nucleotides, the CDR3 is TGTGCCAGCAGCTTAGGAAGACAAACCCATGAGCAGTTCTTC.